The sequence of this T cell receptor beta chain was determined in a study of blood T cell repertoires in COVID-19. For the study at large: Material from acute and convalescent COVID-19 was sourced from the United States, Italy and Spain. In each case, the material was cDNA or gDNA derived from T cells, B-cell-depleted T cells, or PBMCs.

In the study's own analysis: Amplification of reference gene primers provided the estimated nucleated cell counts. Profiling relied on immunoSEQ multiplex PCR, and the TCRdb table lists in-frame clones only, not all of them. That table supplies the V and J calls and clone size; D and trimming were determined from the DNA. Found here are about 270,000 clones, 82% of them singletons; the top ten hold about 3.4%. This sequence originates from a woman aged 18 to 35 with acute or convalescent COVID-19. Sequenced material: peripheral blood.

CDR3 sequence (DNA): TGCGCCAACCCGAGGGGGCGGGAGGGTCCCAGAAATGAGCAGTTCTTC. Protein product: CANPRGREGPRNEQFF. The chain carries TRBV5-1 and TRBJ2-1, with 9 bases matching TRBD2. Trimming cost V 9 bases and J 7 bases; bases outside gene matches: 17. This CDR3 contains 16 residues. CDR1 SGHRS and CDR2 YFSETQ come from the germline V gene.